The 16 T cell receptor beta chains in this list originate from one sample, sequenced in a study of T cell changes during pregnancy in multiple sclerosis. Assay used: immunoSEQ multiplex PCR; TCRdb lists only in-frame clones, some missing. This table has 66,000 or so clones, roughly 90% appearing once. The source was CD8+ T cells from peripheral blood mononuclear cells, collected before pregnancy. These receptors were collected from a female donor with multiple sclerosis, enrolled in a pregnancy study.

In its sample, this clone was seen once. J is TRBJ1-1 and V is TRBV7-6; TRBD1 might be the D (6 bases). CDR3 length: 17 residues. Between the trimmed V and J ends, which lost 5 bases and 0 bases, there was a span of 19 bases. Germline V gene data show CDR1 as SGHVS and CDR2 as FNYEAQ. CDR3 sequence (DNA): TGTGCCAGCAGCCATGCTGGGGGATGGGACATGAACACTGAAGCTTTCTTT. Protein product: CASSHAGGWDMNTEAFF.

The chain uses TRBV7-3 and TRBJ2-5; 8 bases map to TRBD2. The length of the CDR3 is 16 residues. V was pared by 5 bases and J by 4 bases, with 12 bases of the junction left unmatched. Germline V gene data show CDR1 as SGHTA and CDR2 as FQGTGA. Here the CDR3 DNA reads TGTGCCAGCAGCCCACTCGGGGGGGCCGTGGGAGAGACCCAGTACTTC. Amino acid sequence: CASSPLGGAVGETQYF.

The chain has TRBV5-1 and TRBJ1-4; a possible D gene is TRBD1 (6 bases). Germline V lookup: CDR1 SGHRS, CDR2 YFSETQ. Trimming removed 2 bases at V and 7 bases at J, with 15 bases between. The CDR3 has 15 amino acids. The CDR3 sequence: CASSFTGQIGEKLFF. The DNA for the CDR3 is TGCGCCAGCAGCTTCACAGGGCAGATTGGTGAAAAACTGTTTTTT.

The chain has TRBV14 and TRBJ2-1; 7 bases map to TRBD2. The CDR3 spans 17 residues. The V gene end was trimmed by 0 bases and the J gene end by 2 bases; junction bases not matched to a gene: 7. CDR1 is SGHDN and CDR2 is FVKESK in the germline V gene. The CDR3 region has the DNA TGTGCCAGCAGCCAAGAGGCCCTGGGAGGGCCCTACAATGAGCAGTTCTTC. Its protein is CASSQEALGGPYNEQFF.

This CDR3 is CASSLEGTGSYEQYF. CDR3 nucleotides: TGTGCCAGCAGCTTAGAAGGGACAGGGTCCTACGAGCAGTACTTC. This sequence joins TRBV7-8 and TRBJ2-7, with 9 bases identical to TRBD1. CDR1 is SGHVS, CDR2 FQNEAQ, per germline. CDR3 length equals 15 residues. The V gene end was trimmed by 1 base and the J gene end by 1 base; junction bases not matched to a gene: 2.

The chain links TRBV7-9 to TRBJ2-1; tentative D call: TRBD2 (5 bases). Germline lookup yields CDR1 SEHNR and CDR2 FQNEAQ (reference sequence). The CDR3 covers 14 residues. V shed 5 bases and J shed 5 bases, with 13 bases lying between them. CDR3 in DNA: TGTGCCAGCAGCCCCGGGGATAGGGACAATGAGCAGTTCTTC. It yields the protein CASSPGDRDNEQFF.

As DNA, the CDR3 is TGTGCCAGCAGCAAAAACGGGGATATCTCCTACGAGCAGTACTTC. It encodes CASSKNGDISYEQYF. The rearrangement joins TRBV6-6 to TRBJ2-7; D is possibly TRBD2 (5 bases). The V end was cut by 6 bases, the J end by 0 bases, with 15 bases between. Germline CDR1 is MNHNY and CDR2 is SVGAGI (reference sequence). The CDR3 length is 15 residues.

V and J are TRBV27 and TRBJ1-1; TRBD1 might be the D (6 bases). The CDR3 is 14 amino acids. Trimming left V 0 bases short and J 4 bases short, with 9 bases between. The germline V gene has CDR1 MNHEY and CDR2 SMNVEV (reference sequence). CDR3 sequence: CASSLSQGSTEAFF. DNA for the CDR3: TGTGCCAGCAGTTTATCTCAGGGGTCCACTGAAGCTTTCTTT.

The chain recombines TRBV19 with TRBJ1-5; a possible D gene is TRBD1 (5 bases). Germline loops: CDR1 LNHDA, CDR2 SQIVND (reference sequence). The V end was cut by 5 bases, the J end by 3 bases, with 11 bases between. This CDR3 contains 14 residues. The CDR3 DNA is TGTGCCAGTAGTGCGCAGGGATTCAATCAGCCCCAGCATTTT. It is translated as CASSAQGFNQPQHF.

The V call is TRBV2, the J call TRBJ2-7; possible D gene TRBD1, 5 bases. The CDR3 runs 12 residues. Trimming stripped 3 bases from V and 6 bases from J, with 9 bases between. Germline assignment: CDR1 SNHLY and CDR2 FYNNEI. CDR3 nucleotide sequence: TGTGCCAGCAGTGATGCTCAGGGCGAGCAGTACTTC. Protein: CASSDAQGEQYF.

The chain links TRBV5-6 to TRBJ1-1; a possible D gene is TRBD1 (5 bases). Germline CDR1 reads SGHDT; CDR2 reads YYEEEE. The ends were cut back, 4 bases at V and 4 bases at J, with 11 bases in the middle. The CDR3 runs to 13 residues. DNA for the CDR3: TGTGCCAGCAGCCCGGGGGTCGGCACTGAAGCTTTCTTT. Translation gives CASSPGVGTEAFF.

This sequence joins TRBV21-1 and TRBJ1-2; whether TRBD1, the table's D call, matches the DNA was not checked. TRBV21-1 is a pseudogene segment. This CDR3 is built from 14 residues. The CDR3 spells CASSKLPGNYGYTF. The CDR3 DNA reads TGTGCCAGCAGCAAATTGCCAGGGAACTATGGCTACACCTTC.

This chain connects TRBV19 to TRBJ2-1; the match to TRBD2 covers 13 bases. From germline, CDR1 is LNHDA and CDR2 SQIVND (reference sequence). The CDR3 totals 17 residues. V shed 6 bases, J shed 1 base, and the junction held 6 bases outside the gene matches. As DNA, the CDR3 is TGTGCCAGTAGCCCGACTAGCGGGGGGCCTTCCTACAATGAGCAGTTCTTC. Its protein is CASSPTSGGPSYNEQFF.

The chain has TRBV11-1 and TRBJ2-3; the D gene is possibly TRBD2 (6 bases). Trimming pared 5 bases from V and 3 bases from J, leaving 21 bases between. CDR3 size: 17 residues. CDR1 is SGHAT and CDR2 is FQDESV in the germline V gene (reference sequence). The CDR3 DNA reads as TGTGCCAGCAGCCCACACCCCCGGGGGATAGGGACAGATACGCAGTATTTT. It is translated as CASSPHPRGIGTDTQYF.

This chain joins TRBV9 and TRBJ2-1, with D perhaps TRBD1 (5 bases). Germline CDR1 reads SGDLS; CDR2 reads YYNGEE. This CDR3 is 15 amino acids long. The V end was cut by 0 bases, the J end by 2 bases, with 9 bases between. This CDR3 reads CASSVGRQTYNEQFF. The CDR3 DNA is TGTGCCAGCAGCGTAGGTCGACAGACCTACAATGAGCAGTTCTTC.

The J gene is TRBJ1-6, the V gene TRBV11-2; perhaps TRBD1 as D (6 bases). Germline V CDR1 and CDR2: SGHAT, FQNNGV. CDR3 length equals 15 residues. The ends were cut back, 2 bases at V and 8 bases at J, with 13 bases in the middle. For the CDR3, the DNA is TGTGCCAGCAGCTTACGACAGGAGACCTATTCACCCCTCCACTTT. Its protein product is CASSLRQETYSPLHF. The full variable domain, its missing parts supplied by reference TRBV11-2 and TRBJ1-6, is EAGVAQSPRYKIIEKRQSVAFWCNPISGHATLYWYQQILGQGPKLLIQFQNNGVVDDSQLPKDRFSAERLKGVDSTLKIQPAKLEDSAVYLCASSLRQETYSPLHFGNGTRLTVT.